These 3 T cell receptor beta chains share one sample of origin, sequenced in a study of memory CD4+ T cells and cytomegalovirus serostatus (dated by TCRdb to between 2018 and 2020). Libraries were built with the immunoSEQ multiplex PCR assay. The source is immuneACCESS, and TCRdb retained only in-frame sequences with V and J called. Part of the clones is not carried over; for the studies checked, unresolved V genes explain less than half of this, and the remainder is unexplained. For this sample the table gives 45,000 to 70,000 clones, of which roughly 85% were detected only once. The ten largest clones take up around 0.5% of the sample. A FACSAria II was used to sort memory CD4+ T cells, defined as single viable CD3+CD4+CD8-CD45RO+ cells. Specimen: memory CD4+ T cells from blood. The receptors were gathered from an adult in good health and CMV-seronegative. Some clones in this sample may be carry-over from other donors' samples.

This clone was detected only once. This chain links TRBV7-2 with TRBJ1-1; 9 bases agree with TRBD1. Trimming removed 3 bases from V and 1 base from J; junction bases left unmatched: 3. Germline V gives CDR1 SGHTA, CDR2 FQGNSA. The CDR3 contains 15 residues. The CDR3 region has the DNA TGTGCCAGCAGCTTGGAGGACAGGGGGAACACTGAAGCTTTCTTT. Amino acids: CASSLEDRGNTEAFF.

This clone occurred a few times. The rearrangement links TRBV7-9 to TRBJ1-2; D gene ambiguous. V shed 5 bases and J shed 8 bases, with 15 bases lying between them. Per the germline V gene, CDR1 is SEHNR and CDR2 is FQNEAQ (reference sequence). This CDR3 is 13 amino acids long. For the CDR3, the DNA is TGTGCCAGCAGCGCCGGCGCAGGAAGGGGCTACACCTTC. This translates into CASSAGAGRGYTF.

DNA for the CDR3: TGTGCCAGCAGCTTAGATCGGGCTAGCGGCAATGAGCAGTTCTTC. Residues: CASSLDRASGNEQFF. The genes are TRBV11-2 and TRBJ2-1; 7 bases align to TRBD2. Trimming took 0 bases from V and 6 from J; bases not matched to a gene: 5. The V gene's germline CDR1 is SGHAT and CDR2 FQNNGV. The CDR3 covers 15 residues.